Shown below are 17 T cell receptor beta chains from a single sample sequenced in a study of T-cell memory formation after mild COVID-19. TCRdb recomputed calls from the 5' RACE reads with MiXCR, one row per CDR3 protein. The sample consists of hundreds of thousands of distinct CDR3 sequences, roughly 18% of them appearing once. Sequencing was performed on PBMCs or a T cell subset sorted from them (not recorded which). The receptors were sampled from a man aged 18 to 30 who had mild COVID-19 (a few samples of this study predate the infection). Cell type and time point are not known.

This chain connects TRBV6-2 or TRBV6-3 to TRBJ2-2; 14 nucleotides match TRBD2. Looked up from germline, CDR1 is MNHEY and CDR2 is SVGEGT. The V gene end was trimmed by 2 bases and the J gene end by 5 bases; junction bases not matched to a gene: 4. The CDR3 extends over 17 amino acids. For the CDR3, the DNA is TGTGCCAGCAGTTACCGCAGGACTAGCGGGAGGACCGGGGAGCTGTTTTTT. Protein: CASSYRRTSGRTGELFF.

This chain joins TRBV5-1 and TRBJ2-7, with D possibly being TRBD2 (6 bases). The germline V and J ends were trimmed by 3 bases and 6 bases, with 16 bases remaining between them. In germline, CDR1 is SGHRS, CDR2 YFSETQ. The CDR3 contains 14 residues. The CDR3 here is CASSSGSQGGEQYF. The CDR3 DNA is TGCGCCAGCAGCTCGGGGAGCCAGGGAGGCGAGCAGTACTTC.

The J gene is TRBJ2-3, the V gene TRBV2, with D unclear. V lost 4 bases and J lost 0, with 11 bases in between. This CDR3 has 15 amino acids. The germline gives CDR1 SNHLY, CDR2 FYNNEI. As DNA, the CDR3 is TGTGCCAGCAGTGCAGAGAGCTCTAGCACAGATACGCAGTATTTT. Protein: CASSAESSSTDTQYF.

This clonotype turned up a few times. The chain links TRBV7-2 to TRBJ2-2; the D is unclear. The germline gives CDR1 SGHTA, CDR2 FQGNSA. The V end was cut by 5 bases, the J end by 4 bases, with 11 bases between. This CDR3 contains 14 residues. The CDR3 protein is CASSPATTTGELFF. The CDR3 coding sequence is TGTGCCAGCAGCCCGGCGACCACCACCGGGGAGCTGTTTTTT.

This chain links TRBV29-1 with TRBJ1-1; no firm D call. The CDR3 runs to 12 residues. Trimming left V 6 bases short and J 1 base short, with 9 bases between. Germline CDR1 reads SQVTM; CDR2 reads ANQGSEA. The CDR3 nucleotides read TGCAGCGTCGAGGACGGGAACACTGAAGCTTTCTTT. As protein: CSVEDGNTEAFF.

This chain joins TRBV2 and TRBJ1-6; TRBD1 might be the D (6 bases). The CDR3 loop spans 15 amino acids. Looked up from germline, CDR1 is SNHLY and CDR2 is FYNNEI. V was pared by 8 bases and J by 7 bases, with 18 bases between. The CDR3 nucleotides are TGTGCCAGCGGACCGCCGGGGGGCAACAATTCACCCCTCCACTTT. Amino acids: CASGPPGGNNSPLHF.

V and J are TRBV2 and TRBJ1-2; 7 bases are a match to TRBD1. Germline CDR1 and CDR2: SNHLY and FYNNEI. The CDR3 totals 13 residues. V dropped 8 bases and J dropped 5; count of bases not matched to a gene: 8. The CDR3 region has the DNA TGTGCCAGCGCCACCGGGACAGATTATGGCTACACCTTC. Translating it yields CASATGTDYGYTF.

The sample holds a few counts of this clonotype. As DNA, the CDR3 is TGTGCCAGCAGTTCCACGGACCTTTCCTACGAGCAGTACTTC. This translates into CASSSTDLSYEQYF. The chain is built from TRBV27 and TRBJ2-7; unclear D gene. V was trimmed by 4 bases and J by 1 base, leaving 11 bases between them. Germline assignment: CDR1 MNHEY and CDR2 SMNVEV (reference sequence). The CDR3 is made up of 14 amino acids.

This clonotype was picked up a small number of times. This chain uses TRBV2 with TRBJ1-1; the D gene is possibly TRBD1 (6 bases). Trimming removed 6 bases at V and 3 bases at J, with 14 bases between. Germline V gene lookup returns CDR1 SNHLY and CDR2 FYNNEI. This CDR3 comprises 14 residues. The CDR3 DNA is TGTGCCAGCAGAGACCCGGACAGATACACTGAAGCTTTCTTT. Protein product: CASRDPDRYTEAFF.

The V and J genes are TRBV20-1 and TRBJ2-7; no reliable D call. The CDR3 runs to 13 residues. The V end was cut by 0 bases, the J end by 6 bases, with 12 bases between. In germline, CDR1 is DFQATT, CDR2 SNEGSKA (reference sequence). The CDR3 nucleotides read TGCAGTGCTAGAGATAGGTTATCCGGCGAGCAGTACTTC. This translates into CSARDRLSGEQYF.

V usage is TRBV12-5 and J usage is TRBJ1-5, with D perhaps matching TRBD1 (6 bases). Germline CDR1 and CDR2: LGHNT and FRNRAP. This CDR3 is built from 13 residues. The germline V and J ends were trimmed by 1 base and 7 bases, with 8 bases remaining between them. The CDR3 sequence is CASGLGRGQPQHF. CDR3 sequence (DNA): TGTGCTAGTGGTTTGGGAAGGGGGCAGCCCCAGCATTTT.

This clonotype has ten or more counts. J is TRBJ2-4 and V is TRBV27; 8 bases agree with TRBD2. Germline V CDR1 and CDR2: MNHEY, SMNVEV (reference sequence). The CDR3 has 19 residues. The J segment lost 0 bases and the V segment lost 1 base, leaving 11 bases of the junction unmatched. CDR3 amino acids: CASSLFGRAGAGAKNIQYF. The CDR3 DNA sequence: TGTGCCAGCAGTTTATTCGGGCGAGCGGGGGCCGGAGCCAAAAACATTCAGTACTTC.

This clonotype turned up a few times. CDR3 sequence: CASNRLAGTDTQYF. CDR3 coding DNA: TGTGCCAGCAATCGCCTAGCGGGCACAGATACGCAGTATTTT. The V and J genes are TRBV6-2 or TRBV6-3 and TRBJ2-3, with 7 bases matching TRBD2. V dropped 7 bases and J dropped 1; count of bases not matched to a gene: 5. The CDR3 totals 14 residues. Germline assignment: CDR1 MNHEY and CDR2 SVGEGT.

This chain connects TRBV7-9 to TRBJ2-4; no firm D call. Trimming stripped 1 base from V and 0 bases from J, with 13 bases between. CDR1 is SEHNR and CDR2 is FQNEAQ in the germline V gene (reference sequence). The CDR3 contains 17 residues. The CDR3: CASSLVRMDLAKNIQYF. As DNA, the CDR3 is TGTGCCAGCAGCTTAGTTCGTATGGACCTAGCCAAAAACATTCAGTACTTC.

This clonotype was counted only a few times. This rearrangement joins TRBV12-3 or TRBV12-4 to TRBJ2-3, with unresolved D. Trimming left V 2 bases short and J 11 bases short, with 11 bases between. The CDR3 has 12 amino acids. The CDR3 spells CASSLQVREQYF. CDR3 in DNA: TGTGCCAGCAGTTTACAAGTCAGAGAGCAGTATTTT.

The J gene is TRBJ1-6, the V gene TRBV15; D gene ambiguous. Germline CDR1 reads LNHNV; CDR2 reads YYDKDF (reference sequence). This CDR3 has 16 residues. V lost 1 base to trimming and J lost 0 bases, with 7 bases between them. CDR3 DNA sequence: TGTGCCACCAGCAGAGTGGGAAGCTCCTATAATTCACCCCTCCACTTT. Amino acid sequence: CATSRVGSSYNSPLHF. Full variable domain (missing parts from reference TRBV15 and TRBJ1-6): DAMVIQNPRYQVTQFGKPVTLSCSQTLNHNVMYWYQQKSSQAPKLLFHYYDKDFNNEADTPDNFQSRRPNTSFCFLDIRSPGLGDTAMYLCATSRVGSSYNSPLHFGNGTRLTVT.

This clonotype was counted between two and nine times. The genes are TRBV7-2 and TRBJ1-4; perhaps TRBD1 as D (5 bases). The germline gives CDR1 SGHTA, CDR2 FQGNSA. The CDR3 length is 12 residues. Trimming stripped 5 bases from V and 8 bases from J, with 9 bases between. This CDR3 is CASSLGAEKLFF. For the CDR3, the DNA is TGTGCCAGCAGCCTTGGGGCGGAAAAACTGTTTTTT.